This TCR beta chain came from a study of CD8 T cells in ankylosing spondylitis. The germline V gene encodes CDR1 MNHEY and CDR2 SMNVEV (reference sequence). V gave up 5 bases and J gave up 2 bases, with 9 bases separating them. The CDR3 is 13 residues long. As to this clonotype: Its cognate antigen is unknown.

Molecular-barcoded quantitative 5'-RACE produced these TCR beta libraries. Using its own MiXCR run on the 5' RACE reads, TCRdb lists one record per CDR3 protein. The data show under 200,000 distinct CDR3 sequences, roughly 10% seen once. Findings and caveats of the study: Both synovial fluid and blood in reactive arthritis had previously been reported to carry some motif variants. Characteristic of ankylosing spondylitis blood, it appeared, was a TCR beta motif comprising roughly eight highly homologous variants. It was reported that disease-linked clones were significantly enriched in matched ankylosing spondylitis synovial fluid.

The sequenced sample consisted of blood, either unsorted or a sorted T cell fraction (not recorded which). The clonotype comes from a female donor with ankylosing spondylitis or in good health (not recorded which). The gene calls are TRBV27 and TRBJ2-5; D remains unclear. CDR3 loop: CASSPNPQETQYF. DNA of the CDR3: TGTGCCAGCAGTCCCAACCCACAAGAGACCCAGTACTTC.